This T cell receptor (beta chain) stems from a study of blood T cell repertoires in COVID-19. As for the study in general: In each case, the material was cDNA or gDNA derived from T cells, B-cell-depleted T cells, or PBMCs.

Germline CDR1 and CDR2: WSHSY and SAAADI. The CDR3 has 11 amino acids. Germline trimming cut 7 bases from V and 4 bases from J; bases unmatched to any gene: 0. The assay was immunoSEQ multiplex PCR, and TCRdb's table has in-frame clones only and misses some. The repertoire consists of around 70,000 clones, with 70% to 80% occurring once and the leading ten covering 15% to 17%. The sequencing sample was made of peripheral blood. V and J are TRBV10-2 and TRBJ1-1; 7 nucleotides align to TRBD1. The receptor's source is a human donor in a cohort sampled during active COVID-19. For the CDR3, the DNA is TGCGCCAGCACAGGGGGCACTGAAGCTTTCTTT. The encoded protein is CASTGGTEAFF.